Listed here are 28 T cell receptor beta chains from one sample, sequenced in a study of beta chain features in type 1 diabetes. Study-level findings and limits: When Type 1 diabetes patients were examined, their TCRB CDR3s proved moderately but significantly shorter in all four CD4+ subsets.

The antigens these receptors bind are not known. Sequencing targeted expressed TCRB transcripts, as all isolated RNA had been reverse transcribed. Assay used: immunoSEQ multiplex PCR; TCRdb lists only in-frame clones, some missing. Of some 160,000 clones listed, 8% to 8.5% are singletons. The sample consisted of central memory CD4+ T cells from blood. The receptor source for this set is a woman in her late teens or twenties with type 1 diabetes.

The chain joins TRBV4-1 to TRBJ1-1; D might be TRBD1 (6 bases). Trimming stripped 4 bases from V and 1 base from J, with 10 bases between. Germline CDR1 reads MGHRA; CDR2 reads YSYEKL. This CDR3 has 14 residues. The chain's CDR3 is CASSPTGKNTEAFF. DNA of the CDR3: TGCGCCAGCAGCCCTACAGGGAAGAACACTGAAGCTTTCTTT.

The CDR3 spells CASSLTGGYYNEQFF. CDR3 sequence (DNA): TGTGCCAGCAGCTTAACGGGGGGGTACTACAATGAGCAGTTCTTC. The chain joins TRBV7-3 to TRBJ2-1; 7 bases line up with TRBD2. V gave up 0 bases and J gave up 3 bases; unmatched junction bases: 2. Germline V gives CDR1 SGHTA, CDR2 FQGTGA. This CDR3 spans 15 amino acids. The full variable domain, completed using reference TRBV7-3 and TRBJ2-1, is GAGVSQTPSNKVTEKGKYVELRCDPISGHTALYWYRQSLGQGPEFLIYFQGTGAADDSGLPNDRFFAVRPEGSVSTLKIQRTERGDSAVYLCASSLTGGYYNEQFFGPGTRLTVL.

This clone was detected only a few times. The chain carries TRBV6-5 and TRBJ1-2, with a tentative D call TRBD1 (6 bases). CDR3 length equals 15 residues. The V gene lost 8 bases and the J gene lost 4 bases, with 20 bases spanning the gap. Germline V gene lookup returns CDR1 MNHEY and CDR2 SVGAGI. The CDR3 sequence: CASSKGGAGPYGYTF. The CDR3, as DNA: TGTGCCAGCTCGAAAGGGGGGGCAGGGCCCTATGGCTACACCTTC.

J is TRBJ2-7 and V is TRBV4-2; D ambiguous. CDR3 length: 11 amino acids. Germline V CDR1 and CDR2: LGHNA, YNFKEQ. Trimming took off 5 bases at V and 3 bases at J, with 5 bases between the two ends. The CDR3 here is CASSSNYEQYF. Written as DNA, the CDR3 is TGTGCCAGCAGCTCCAACTACGAGCAGTACTTC.

This clone was picked up a small number of times. This rearrangement joins TRBV19 to TRBJ2-1, with TRBD1 as a possible D gene (6 bases). The CDR3 spans 12 residues. The germline V gene encodes CDR1 LNHDA and CDR2 SQIVND (reference sequence). Trimming stripped 10 bases from V and 3 bases from J, with 10 bases between. CDR3 sequence: CATHRDYNEQFF. Written as DNA, the CDR3 is TGTGCCACCCACAGGGACTACAATGAGCAGTTCTTC.

This clone was counted a few times. V gene TRBV4-2 combines with J gene TRBJ2-1, with 8 bases that match TRBD2. Trimming at V came to 3 bases and at J to 9 bases, leaving 10 bases not matched to a gene. Germline-derived CDR1 and CDR2 are LGHNA and YNFKEQ. The CDR3 totals 15 residues. CDR3 nucleotides: TGTGCCAGCAGCCAGGTCGGGAGGGCCATGGGTGAGCAGTTCTTC. It encodes CASSQVGRAMGEQFF.

This clone was detected only a few times. A single base is all that separates this from a far larger clone, so a read error is likely. The chain recombines TRBV4-1 with TRBJ2-6; 7 nucleotides align to TRBD1. The germline CDR1 and CDR2 sequences are MGHRA and YSYEKL. After removal of 4 bases from V and 3 bases from J, the junction contained 15 bases not matched to a gene. The CDR3 is made up of 19 amino acids. This chain's CDR3 is CASSREGALGEGGANVLTF. CDR3 nucleotides: TGCGCCAGCAGCCGAGAGGGGGCTTTAGGAGAAGGTGGGGCCAACGTCCTGACTTTC.

There are a few counts of this clone. The V call is TRBV6-6, the J call TRBJ1-2, with 7 positions matching TRBD1. CDR1 and CDR2 (germline): MNHNY, SVGAGI (reference sequence). V dropped 6 bases and J dropped 4; count of bases not matched to a gene: 8. This CDR3 comprises 14 residues. CDR3 coding DNA: TGTGCCAGCAGCGCCGGGACAGCCTTCTATGGCTACACCTTC. Protein sequence: CASSAGTAFYGYTF.

This clone was observed a few times. This chain uses TRBV23-1 with TRBJ2-2, with 14 bases identical to TRBD2. TRBV23-1 is annotated as an ORF whose role is uncertain. V lost 0 bases, J lost 6 bases, and 15 bases stayed unmatched. CDR3 size: 21 residues. CDR3 sequence reads: CASSQSEFGTSGSSPPGELFF. The DNA for the CDR3 is TGCGCCAGCAGTCAATCGGAATTCGGGACTAGCGGGAGTTCTCCACCCGGGGAGCTGTTTTTT.

This clone was found a few times. The chain links TRBV6-1 to TRBJ1-2; 7 nucleotides match TRBD1. Germline CDR1 is MNHNS and CDR2 is SASEGT. This CDR3 comprises 15 residues. The trim removed 6 bases at V and 8 bases at J, leaving 15 bases unmatched. CDR3 in DNA: TGTGCCAGCAGCGAACCGGGACAGAGGGTTATCGGCTACACCTTC. Protein sequence: CASSEPGQRVIGYTF.

CDR3 in amino acids: CASSLSSGGETQYF. The DNA for the CDR3 is TGTGCCAGCAGCTTGTCTAGCGGGGGCGAGACCCAGTACTTC. This chain joins TRBV5-6 and TRBJ2-5; TRBD2 matches 10 bases. Germline V gene sequence: CDR1 SGHDT, CDR2 YYEEEE. V gave up 1 base and J gave up 5 bases; unmatched junction bases: 2. The CDR3 loop spans 14 amino acids.

This sequence joins TRBV9 and TRBJ2-1, with 9 nucleotides matching TRBD2. The trim removed 3 bases at V and 6 bases at J, leaving 4 bases unmatched. CDR1 SGDLS and CDR2 YYNGEE come from the germline V gene. The CDR3 consists of 14 residues. This chain's CDR3 is CASSDSGGPNEQFF. The CDR3, as DNA: TGTGCCAGCAGCGACAGCGGGGGGCCCAATGAGCAGTTCTTC.

This clone was observed a handful of times. This rearrangement joins TRBV9 to TRBJ2-5; TRBD2 aligns across 7 bases. This CDR3 contains 15 residues. Per germline, CDR1 SGDLS and CDR2 YYNGEE. V shed 4 bases, J shed 5 bases, and the junction held 11 bases outside the gene matches. CDR3 sequence reads: CASSTSGGSMETQYF. As DNA, the CDR3 is TGTGCCAGCAGCACCAGTGGCGGGAGTATGGAGACCCAGTACTTC.

This clone has only a few counts. The CDR3 DNA reads TGTGCCAGCAGCTTAGTGGGCCCGACGGAGACCCAGTACTTC. Translating it yields CASSLVGPTETQYF. This chain links TRBV7-9 with TRBJ2-5; D uncertain. The CDR3 runs to 14 residues. Germline loops: CDR1 SEHNR, CDR2 FQNEAQ (reference sequence). Trimming took off 1 base at V and 5 bases at J, with 11 bases between the two ends. Using reference TRBV7-9 and TRBJ2-5 for the parts outside the CDR3, the full variable domain is DTGVSQNPRHKITKRGQNVTFRCDPISEHNRLYWYRQTLGQGPEFLTYFQNEAQLEKSRLLSDRFSAERPKGSFSTLEIQRTEQGDSAMYLCASSLVGPTETQYFGPGTRLLVL.

This clone has more than one count but fewer than ten. This chain uses TRBV29-1 with TRBJ2-1, with 7 bases identical to TRBD2. The CDR3 has 14 residues. Trimming cost V 3 bases and J 9 bases; bases outside gene matches: 11. CDR1 and CDR2 (germline): SQVTM, ANQGSEA. The CDR3 reads CSVDTGGGPGEQFF. In DNA form, the CDR3 reads TGCAGCGTTGATACCGGGGGAGGGCCAGGTGAGCAGTTCTTC.

In this sample, this clone turned up many times. J is TRBJ2-6 and V is TRBV28; D is unclear. CDR1 is MDHEN and CDR2 is SYDVKM in the germline V gene. The CDR3 has 14 amino acids. The germline V and J ends were trimmed by 4 bases and 2 bases, with 6 bases remaining between them. The CDR3 nucleotides read TGTGCCAGCAGTTCTACAGCTGGGGCCAACGTCCTGACTTTC. Protein sequence: CASSSTAGANVLTF.

Many counts were recorded for this clone. The rearrangement uses TRBV30 and TRBJ2-3, with a possible D match to TRBD2 (5 bases). The CDR3 has 12 amino acids. V was pared by 1 base and J by 6 bases, with 8 bases between. Germline CDR1 and CDR2: GTSNPN and SVGIG (reference sequence). The CDR3 reads CAWSEGADTQYF. The DNA for the CDR3 is TGTGCCTGGAGTGAGGGAGCGGATACGCAGTATTTT. Combining the CDR3 with reference TRBV30 and TRBJ2-3 gives the whole variable domain SQTIHQWPATLVQPVGSPLSLECTVEGTSNPNLYWYRQAAGRGLQLLFYSVGIGQISSEVPQNLSASRPQDRQFILSSKKLLLSDSGFYLCAWSEGADTQYFGPGTRLTVL.

The chain combines TRBV6-5 with TRBJ2-5; D remains ambiguous. The V gene's germline CDR1 is MNHEY and CDR2 SVGAGI. The CDR3 totals 14 residues. Deletions cut 0 bases from V and 9 bases from J, with 14 bases between. CDR3 sequence reads: CASSYSTMAEAQYF. The CDR3 DNA reads TGTGCCAGCAGTTACTCGACGATGGCCGAGGCCCAGTACTTC.

The CDR3 DNA sequence: TGCGCCAGCAGCCAAGGTCAGGGAATGGCCGGGGAGCTGTTTTTT. Amino acid sequence: CASSQGQGMAGELFF. This rearrangement joins TRBV4-3 to TRBJ2-2; perhaps TRBD1 as D (5 bases). This CDR3 comprises 15 residues. Germline V gene sequence: CDR1 LGHNA, CDR2 YSLEER. V dropped 1 base and J dropped 6 bases, with 12 bases sitting between them.

This clone was observed a few times. The CDR3 region has the DNA TGTGCTAGTGGTTTCGGTGCCGAAGCTTTCTTT. It codes for CASGFGAEAFF. The chain combines TRBV12-5 with TRBJ1-1; D unclear. The CDR3 loop spans 11 amino acids. V lost 3 bases and J lost 8, with 7 bases in between. Per germline, CDR1 LGHNT and CDR2 FRNRAP.

V is TRBV6-5 and J is TRBJ1-2; TRBD1 is a possible D gene (5 bases). V was trimmed by 6 bases and J by 1 base, leaving 12 bases between them. The V gene's germline CDR1 is MNHEY and CDR2 SVGAGI. The CDR3 spans 14 residues. CDR3 amino acids: CASSRDYVNYGYTF. The CDR3 DNA is TGTGCCAGCAGCCGGGACTACGTTAACTATGGCTACACCTTC.

The sample holds a few counts of this clone. The chain combines TRBV29-1 with TRBJ2-1, with 8 positions matching TRBD1. Per germline, CDR1 SQVTM and CDR2 ANQGSEA. J was trimmed by 6 bases and V by 8 bases; bases with no gene match: 12. This CDR3 has 14 amino acids. The CDR3 loop reads CSPGFGQGRNEQFF. CDR3 bases: TGCAGCCCGGGGTTCGGACAGGGACGCAATGAGCAGTTCTTC.

This clone was found a few times. The chain joins TRBV7-8 to TRBJ2-5; D remains unclear. Germline CDR1 reads SGHVS; CDR2 reads FQNEAQ. Trimming pared 1 base from V and 4 bases from J, leaving 7 bases between. The CDR3 is 13 residues long. Here the CDR3 reads CASSLGAVETQYF. The DNA for the CDR3 is TGTGCCAGCAGCTTAGGGGCTGTAGAGACCCAGTACTTC.

This clone showed up just a few times. The chain uses TRBV6-5 and TRBJ1-2; 7 bases are a match to TRBD1. CDR1 MNHEY and CDR2 SVGAGI come from the germline V gene. V was clipped by 6 bases and J by 5 bases; unmatched bases: 9. The CDR3 is 14 amino acids. The CDR3 nucleotides read TGTGCCAGCAGATCCGACAGGGTCTTTTATGGCTACACCTTC. Translation: CASRSDRVFYGYTF.

The chain combines TRBV2 with TRBJ1-1, with D maybe TRBD1 (5 bases). The CDR3 runs 14 residues. Trimming removed 6 bases at V and 4 bases at J, with 15 bases between. Germline V gene lookup returns CDR1 SNHLY and CDR2 FYNNEI. For the CDR3, the DNA is TGTGCCAGCAGCCCGGACGGGGGGTCCACTGAAGCTTTCTTT. Translated: CASSPDGGSTEAFF. The full variable domain, with the rest looked up from reference TRBV2 and TRBJ1-1, is EPEVTQTPSHQVTQMGQEVILRCVPISNHLYFYWYRQILGQKVEFLVSFYNNEISEKSEIFDDQFSVERPDGSNFTLKIRSTKLEDSAMYFCASSPDGGSTEAFFGQGTRLTVV.

The CDR3 region is CASSFDIGAWELFF. The DNA of the CDR3 is TGCGCCAGCAGCTTCGATATAGGGGCCTGGGAGCTGTTTTTT. The genes are TRBV5-1 and TRBJ2-2; tentatively, D is TRBD1 (5 bases). Germline-derived CDR1 and CDR2 are SGHRS and YFSETQ. V lost 2 bases to trimming and J lost 9 bases, with 14 bases between them. This CDR3 spans 14 amino acids.

The chain uses TRBV5-1 and TRBJ2-2; maybe TRBD1 (6 bases). The CDR3 spans 16 residues. Trimming removed 4 bases from V and 0 bases from J, with 13 bases in between. Germline V gene lookup returns CDR1 SGHRS and CDR2 YFSETQ. For the CDR3, the DNA is TGCGCCAGCAGCCTGGGACAAGGATCGAACACCGGGGAGCTGTTTTTT. Translated, it gives CASSLGQGSNTGELFF.

The J gene is TRBJ2-3, the V gene TRBV28; the match to TRBD2 covers 8 bases. The CDR3 loop spans 15 amino acids. In germline, CDR1 is MDHEN, CDR2 SYDVKM. With 5 bases clipped from V and 0 bases from J, the junction kept 4 bases outside the gene matches. DNA for the CDR3: TGTGCCAGCAGTGCCCCTAGCGGGAGCACAGATACGCAGTATTTT. Translating gives CASSAPSGSTDTQYF.